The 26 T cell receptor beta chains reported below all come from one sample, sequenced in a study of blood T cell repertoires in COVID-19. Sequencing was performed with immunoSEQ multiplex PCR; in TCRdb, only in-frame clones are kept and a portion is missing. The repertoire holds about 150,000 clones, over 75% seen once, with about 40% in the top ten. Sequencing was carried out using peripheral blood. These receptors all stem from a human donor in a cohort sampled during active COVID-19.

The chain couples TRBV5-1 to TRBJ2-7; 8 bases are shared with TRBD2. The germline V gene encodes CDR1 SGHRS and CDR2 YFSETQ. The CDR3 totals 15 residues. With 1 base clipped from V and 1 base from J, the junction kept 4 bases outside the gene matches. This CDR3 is CASSLLGLGSYEQYF. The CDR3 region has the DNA TGCGCCAGCAGCTTGCTGGGACTAGGGTCCTACGAGCAGTACTTC. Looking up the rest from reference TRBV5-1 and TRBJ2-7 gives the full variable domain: KAGVTQTPRYLIKTRGQQVTLSCSPISGHRSVSWYQQTPGQGLQFLFEYFSETQRNKGNFPGRFSGRQFSNSRSEMNVSTLELGDSALYLCASSLLGLGSYEQYFGPGTRLTVT.

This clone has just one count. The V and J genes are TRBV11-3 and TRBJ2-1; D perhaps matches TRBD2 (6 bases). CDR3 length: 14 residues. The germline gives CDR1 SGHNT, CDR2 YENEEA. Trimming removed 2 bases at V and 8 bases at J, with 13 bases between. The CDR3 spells CASSLTTSKDEQFF. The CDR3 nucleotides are TGTGCCAGCAGCTTAACGACTAGTAAGGATGAGCAGTTCTTC.

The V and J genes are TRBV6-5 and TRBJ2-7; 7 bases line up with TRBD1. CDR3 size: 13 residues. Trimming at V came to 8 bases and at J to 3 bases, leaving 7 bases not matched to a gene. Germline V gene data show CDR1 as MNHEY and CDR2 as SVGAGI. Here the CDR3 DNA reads TGTGCCAGCGGCCGGGACAGAGACTACGAGCAGTACTTC. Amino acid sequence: CASGRDRDYEQYF.

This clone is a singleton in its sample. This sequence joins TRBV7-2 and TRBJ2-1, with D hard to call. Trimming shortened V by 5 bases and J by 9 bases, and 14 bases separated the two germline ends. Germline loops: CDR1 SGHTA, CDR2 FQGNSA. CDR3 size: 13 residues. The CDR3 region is CASSPLRASEQFF. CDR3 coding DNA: TGTGCCAGCAGCCCCTTACGAGCCTCTGAGCAGTTCTTC.

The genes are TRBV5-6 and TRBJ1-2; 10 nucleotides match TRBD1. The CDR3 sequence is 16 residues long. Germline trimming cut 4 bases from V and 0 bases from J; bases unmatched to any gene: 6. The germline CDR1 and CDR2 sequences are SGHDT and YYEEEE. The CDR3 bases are TGTGCCAGCAGCGCGGGGACAGGGGATTCTAACTATGGCTACACCTTC. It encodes CASSAGTGDSNYGYTF.

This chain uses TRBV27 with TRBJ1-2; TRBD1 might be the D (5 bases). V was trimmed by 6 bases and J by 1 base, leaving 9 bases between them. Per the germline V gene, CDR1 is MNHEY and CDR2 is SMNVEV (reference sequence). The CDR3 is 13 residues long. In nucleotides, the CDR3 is TGTGCCAGCAGGACCAGGGATAACTATGGCTACACCTTC. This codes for CASRTRDNYGYTF.

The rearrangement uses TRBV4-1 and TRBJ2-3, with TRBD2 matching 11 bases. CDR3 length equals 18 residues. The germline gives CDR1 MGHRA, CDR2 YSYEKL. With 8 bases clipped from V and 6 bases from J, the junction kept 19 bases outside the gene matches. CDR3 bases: TGCGCCAGCCAACCCGGAACCCTCCGACTAGCGGGGTGGGATACGCAGTATTTT. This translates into CASQPGTLRLAGWDTQYF.

CDR3 protein: CASSRTLGTEAFF. Here the CDR3 DNA reads TGTGCCAGCAGCCGGACATTGGGGACTGAAGCTTTCTTT. V usage is TRBV7-2 and J usage is TRBJ1-1; a possible D gene is TRBD1 (5 bases). The V end lost 5 bases, the J end lost 5 bases, and 12 bases lay between the germline ends. The germline V gene encodes CDR1 SGHTA and CDR2 FQGNSA. The CDR3 is made up of 13 amino acids.

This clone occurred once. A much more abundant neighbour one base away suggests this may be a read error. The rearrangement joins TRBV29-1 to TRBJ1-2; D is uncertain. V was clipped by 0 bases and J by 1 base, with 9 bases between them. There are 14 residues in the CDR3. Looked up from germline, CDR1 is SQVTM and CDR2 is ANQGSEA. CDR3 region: CSVEEWASNYGYTF. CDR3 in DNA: TGCAGCGTTGAAGAGTGGGCCAGTAACTATGGCTACACCTTC.

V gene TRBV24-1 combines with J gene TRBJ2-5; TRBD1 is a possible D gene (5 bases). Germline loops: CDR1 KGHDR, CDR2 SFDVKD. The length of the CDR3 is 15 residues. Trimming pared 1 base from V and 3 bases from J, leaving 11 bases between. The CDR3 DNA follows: TGTGCCACCAGTGATTTCTCCAGGGTGGAAGAGACCCAGTACTTC. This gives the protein CATSDFSRVEETQYF.

The CDR3 loop is CAISIQGSNGYTF. CDR3 DNA sequence: TGTGCCATCAGCATACAGGGGTCGAATGGCTACACCTTC. The chain recombines TRBV10-3 with TRBJ1-2, with TRBD1 identical over 7 bases. The CDR3 totals 13 residues. Germline V CDR1 and CDR2: ENHRY, SYGVKD. V shed 6 bases, J shed 6 bases, and the junction held 7 bases outside the gene matches.

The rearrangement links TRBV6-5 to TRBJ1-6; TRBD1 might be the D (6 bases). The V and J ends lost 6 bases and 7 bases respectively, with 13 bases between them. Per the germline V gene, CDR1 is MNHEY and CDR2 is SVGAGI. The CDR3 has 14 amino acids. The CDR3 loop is CASSPGQRNSPLHF. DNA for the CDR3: TGTGCCAGCAGCCCAGGACAGAGAAATTCACCCCTCCACTTT.

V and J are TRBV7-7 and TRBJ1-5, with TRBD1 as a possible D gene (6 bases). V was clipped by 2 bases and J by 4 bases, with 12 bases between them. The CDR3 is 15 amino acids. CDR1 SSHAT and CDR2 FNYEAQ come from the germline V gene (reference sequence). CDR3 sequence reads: CASSLWAGTNQPQHF. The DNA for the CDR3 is TGTGCCAGCAGCTTATGGGCAGGGACAAATCAGCCCCAGCATTTT.

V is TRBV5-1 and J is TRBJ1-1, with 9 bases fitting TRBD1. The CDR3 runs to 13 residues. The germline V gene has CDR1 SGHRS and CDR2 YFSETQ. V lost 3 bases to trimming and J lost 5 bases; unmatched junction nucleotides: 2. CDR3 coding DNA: TGCGCCAGCAGCTACGACAGGGGGACTGAAGCTTTCTTT. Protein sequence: CASSYDRGTEAFF.

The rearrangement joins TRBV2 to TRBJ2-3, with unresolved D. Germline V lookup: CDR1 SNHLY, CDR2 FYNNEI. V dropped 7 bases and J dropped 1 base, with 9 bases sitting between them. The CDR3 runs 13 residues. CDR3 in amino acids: CASNSQGTDTQYF. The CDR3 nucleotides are TGTGCCAGCAATTCTCAGGGCACAGATACGCAGTATTTT.

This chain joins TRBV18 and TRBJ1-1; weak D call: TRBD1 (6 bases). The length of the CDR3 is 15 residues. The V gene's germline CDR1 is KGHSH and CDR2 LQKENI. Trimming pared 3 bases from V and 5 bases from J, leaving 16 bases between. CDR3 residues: CASSPRRGSDTEAFF. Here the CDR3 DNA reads TGTGCCAGCTCACCGAGAAGGGGGTCGGATACTGAAGCTTTCTTT.

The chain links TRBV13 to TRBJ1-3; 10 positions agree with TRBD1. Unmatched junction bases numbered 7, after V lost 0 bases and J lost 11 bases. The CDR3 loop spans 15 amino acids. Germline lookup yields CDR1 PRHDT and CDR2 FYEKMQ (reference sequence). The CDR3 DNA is TGTGCCAGCAGCTTAGGAGGACAGGGGGGGCGCGCCATATATTTT. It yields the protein CASSLGGQGGRAIYF.

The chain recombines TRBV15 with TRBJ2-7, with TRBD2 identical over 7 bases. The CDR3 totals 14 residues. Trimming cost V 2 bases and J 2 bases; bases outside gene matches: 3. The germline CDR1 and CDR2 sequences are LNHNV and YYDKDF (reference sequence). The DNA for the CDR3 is TGTGCCACCAGCAGACGGGGGAGGGCCTACGAGCAGTACTTC. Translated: CATSRRGRAYEQYF. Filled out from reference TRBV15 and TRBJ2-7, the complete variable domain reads DAMVIQNPRYQVTQFGKPVTLSCSQTLNHNVMYWYQQKSSQAPKLLFHYYDKDFNNEADTPDNFQSRRPNTSFCFLDIRSPGLGDTAMYLCATSRRGRAYEQYFGPGTRLTVT.

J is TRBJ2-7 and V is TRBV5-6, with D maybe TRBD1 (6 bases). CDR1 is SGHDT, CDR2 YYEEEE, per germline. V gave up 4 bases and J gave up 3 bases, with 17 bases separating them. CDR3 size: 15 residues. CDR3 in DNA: TGTGCCAGCAGCCAACAGGGAAGGAAGTACTACGAGCAGTACGTC. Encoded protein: CASSQQGRKYYEQYV.

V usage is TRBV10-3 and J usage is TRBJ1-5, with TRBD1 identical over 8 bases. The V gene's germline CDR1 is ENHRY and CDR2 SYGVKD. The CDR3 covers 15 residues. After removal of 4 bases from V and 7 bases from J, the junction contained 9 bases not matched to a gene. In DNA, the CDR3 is TGTGCCATCAGTGGTGGGGCAGGGGGCGCCCAGCCCCAGCATTTT. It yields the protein CAISGGAGGAQPQHF.

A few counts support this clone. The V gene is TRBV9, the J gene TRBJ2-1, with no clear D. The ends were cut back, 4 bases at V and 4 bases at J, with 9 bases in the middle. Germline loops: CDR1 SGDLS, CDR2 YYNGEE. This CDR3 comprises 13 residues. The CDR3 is CASSYRGYNEQFF. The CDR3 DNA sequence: TGTGCCAGCAGCTACCGAGGATACAATGAGCAGTTCTTC.

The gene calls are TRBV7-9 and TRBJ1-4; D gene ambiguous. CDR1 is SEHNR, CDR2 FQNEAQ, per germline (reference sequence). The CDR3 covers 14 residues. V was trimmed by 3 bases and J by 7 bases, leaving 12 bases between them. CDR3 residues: CASSFYSEGEKLFF. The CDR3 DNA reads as TGTGCCAGCAGCTTTTACTCGGAGGGTGAAAAACTGTTTTTT.

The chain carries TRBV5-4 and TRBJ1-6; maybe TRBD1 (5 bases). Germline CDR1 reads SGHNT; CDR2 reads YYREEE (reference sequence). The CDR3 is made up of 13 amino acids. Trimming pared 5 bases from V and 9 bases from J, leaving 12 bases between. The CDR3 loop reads CASRRQGGSPLHF. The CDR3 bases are TGTGCCAGCAGAAGGCAGGGTGGTTCACCCCTCCACTTT.

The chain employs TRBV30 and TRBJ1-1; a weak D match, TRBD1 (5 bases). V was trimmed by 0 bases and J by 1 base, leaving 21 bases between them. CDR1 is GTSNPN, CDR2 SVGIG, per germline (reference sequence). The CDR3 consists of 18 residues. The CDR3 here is CAWSVSKQETRRNTEAFF. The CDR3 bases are TGTGCCTGGAGTGTCTCTAAACAGGAAACCCGGAGGAACACTGAAGCTTTCTTT.

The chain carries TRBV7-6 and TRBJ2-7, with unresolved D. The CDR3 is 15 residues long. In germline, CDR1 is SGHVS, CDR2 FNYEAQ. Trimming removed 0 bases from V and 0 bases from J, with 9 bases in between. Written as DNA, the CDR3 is TGTGCCAGCAGCTTAGCTGACAAGCCCTCCTACGAGCAGTACGTC. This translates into CASSLADKPSYEQYV.

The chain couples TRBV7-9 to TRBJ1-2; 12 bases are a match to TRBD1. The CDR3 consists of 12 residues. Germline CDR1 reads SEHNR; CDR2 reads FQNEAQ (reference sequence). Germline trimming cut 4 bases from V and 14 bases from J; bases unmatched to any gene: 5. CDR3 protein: CASSSGQGAKTF. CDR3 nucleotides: TGTGCCAGCAGCTCGGGACAGGGGGCGAAGACCTTC.